This section outlines one T cell receptor beta chain sequence together with its context. The antigen remains undetermined. One end of the junction varies from germline; a read error may be responsible. This record belongs to a study of post-analysis software for immune sequencing data. Study information: Courses of disease covered relapsing-remitting, secondary progressive and progressive-relapsing multiple sclerosis. General study results and limits: The F measure placed samples prepared in the same batch into strongly shared clusters. Compared against controls, patients with multiple sclerosis displayed significantly lower normalized Chao1 diversity. Included in a set of roughly five TRBV segments more frequent in patients than controls were TRBV5-6, TRBV5-1 and TRBV20-1.

The CDR3 length is 13 residues. Sequencing libraries made from TCR beta cDNA carried unique molecular identifiers. The yield from roughly 1 to 10 million T cells was roughly 500,000 cDNA molecules in total. MiXCR was run by TCRdb on the PCR reads, yielding one entry per CDR3 protein. The table includes hundreds of thousands of distinct CDR3 sequences, roughly 58% detected once. This TCR was recovered from a girl between 10 and 17 years old with multiple sclerosis. This rearrangement joins TRBV12-3 or TRBV12-4 to TRBJ2-3; TRBD1 matches 9 bases. Source material: blood. CDR3 sequence: CASRGQGADAQYF. CDR3 nucleotide sequence: TGTGCCAGCAGGGGACAGGGCGCAGATGCGCAGTATTTT.